The rows below give T cell receptor beta chains drawn from one sample of a study of cytomegalovirus exposure and HLA in healthy donors. Sequencing used immunoSEQ multiplex PCR; TCRdb keeps in-frame clones, though not all of them. The sample holds about 160,000 clones, just under 80% seen once. The sequencing input was PBMCs. The receptors derive from a woman aged 40-49 years in good health and CMV-seropositive. The CDR3 runs from the conserved cysteine through the conserved F or W. The D gene is left open where the match is weak. Size tells how often a clone was seen (once, few, many) or the class of an expanded clone, and some rows leave it out.

V gene	clone size	D gene	J gene	CDR3 length	CDR3 DNA	CDR3 protein
TRBV2	.	.	TRBJ1-1	13	TGTGCCAGCAAGGGGGAGCAGAACACTGAAGCTTTCTTT	CASKGEQNTEAFF
TRBV4-2	.	TRBD2	TRBJ2-5	16	TGTGCCAGCAGCCAAGAGAGACTAGCGGGGGAAGAGACCCAGTACTTC	CASSQERLAGEETQYF
TRBV28	.	TRBD1	TRBJ1-5	12	TGTGCCAGCAGTTTGACAGGGTTGGCCCAGCATTTT	CASSLTGLAQHF
TRBV30	.	.	TRBJ1-2	13	TGTGCCTGGAAAGCAGGGCAGGTCTATGGCTACACCTTC	CAWKAGQVYGYTF
TRBV5-1	.	.	TRBJ2-3	16	TGCGCCAGCAGCCTACTAAGCCAGGGTTTGATGGATACGCAGTATTTT	CASSLLSQGLMDTQYF
TRBV4-2	few	.	TRBJ2-7	15	TGTGCCAGCAGCCAAGAGGTCACAGACTCCTACGAGCAGTACTTC	CASSQEVTDSYEQYF
TRBV4-1	.	.	TRBJ1-6	18	TGCGCCAGCAGCCAAGACCCAGACAGGACATCCTATAATTCACCCCTCCACTTT	CASSQDPDRTSYNSPLHF
TRBV7-9	once	.	TRBJ1-1	17	TGTGCCAGCAGCTCCCTAAAATGGACTGGATTGAACACTGAAGCTTTCTTT	CASSSLKWTGLNTEAFF
TRBV5-1	once	TRBD2	TRBJ2-1	16	TGCGCCAGCAGCTTGCTGACTAGCGGGGGGGCAAACGAGCAGTTCTTC	CASSLLTSGGANEQFF
TRBV7-2	.	TRBD1	TRBJ2-5	16	TGTGCCAGCAGCTTTATTGACAGGGGGCATCAAGAGACCCAGTACTTC	CASSFIDRGHQETQYF
TRBV30	.	TRBD1	TRBJ1-3	18	TGTGCCTGGAACGGGGGTAGCCAGGGGGCTAGAACTGGAAACACCATATATTTT	CAWNGGSQGARTGNTIYF
TRBV28	.	TRBD1	TRBJ1-2	14	TGTGCCAGCAGTTTTCAGGACAGGGTGCGAGGCTACACCTTC	CASSFQDRVRGYTF
TRBV4-1	.	TRBD1	TRBJ2-7	16	TGCGCCAGCAGCCGCTACCTCGGACAGGGAGCCGACGAGCAGTACTTC	CASSRYLGQGADEQYF
TRBV4-1	.	.	TRBJ2-7	13	TGCGCCAGCAGCCCACTTACGTTCAACGAGCAGTACTTC	CASSPLTFNEQYF
TRBV5-1	.	.	TRBJ2-7	12	TGCGCCAGCAGCTTTCGGGGAAACGAGCAGTACTTC	CASSFRGNEQYF
TRBV19	.	TRBD1	TRBJ1-3	16	TGTGCCAGTAGATCCTCCCCGGGACAGGGCGGAAACACCATATATTTT	CASRSSPGQGGNTIYF
TRBV10-3	.	TRBD1	TRBJ2-7	13	TGTGCCATCAAGGAGACAGGGTGGTACGAGCAGTACTTC	CAIKETGWYEQYF
TRBV5-1	.	TRBD2	TRBJ2-3	14	TGCGCCAGCAGCATAGCGGGGTTCACAGATACGCAGTATTTT	CASSIAGFTDTQYF
TRBV12-2	.	.	TRBJ1-5	17	TGTGCAAGTCGCTTAGCGCCCCGGGACAGGGGCAATCAGCCCCAGCATTTT	CASRLAPRDRGNQPQHF
TRBV6-5	.	.	TRBJ1-2	13	TGTGCCAGCGGAGCGTGGGGGGACCCCGGCTACACCTTC	CASGAWGDPGYTF
TRBV7-9	.	.	TRBJ1-2	14	TGTGCCAGCAGCCCCTTTGTTCTTAACTATGGCTACACCTTC	CASSPFVLNYGYTF
TRBV29-1	once	TRBD1	TRBJ1-1	16	TGCAGCGTTGAAGCACGATCGACAGGGGGGAACACTGAAGCTTTCTTT	CSVEARSTGGNTEAFF
TRBV10-3	.	TRBD2	TRBJ2-2	17	TGTGCCATCTCCACTAGCGGGGGGCCCGCGAACACCGGGGAGCTGTTTTTT	CAISTSGGPANTGELFF
TRBV7-2	.	TRBD1	TRBJ1-2	16	TGTGCCAGCAGCCCACCCCCGACAGGGTCGGCCTATGGCTACACCTTC	CASSPPPTGSAYGYTF
TRBV18	.	TRBD1	TRBJ1-4	14	TGTGCCAGCTCAAAACAGGGGGGTGATGAAAAACTGTTTTTT	CASSKQGGDEKLFF
TRBV5-1	.	.	TRBJ1-4	16	TGCGCCAGCAGCTTGGAGGCGGGAATGGGAGGAGAAAAACTGTTTTTT	CASSLEAGMGGEKLFF
TRBV19	.	.	TRBJ1-1	15	TGTGCCAGTAGTACTAATCACAGGAGGAACACTGAAGCTTTCTTT	CASSTNHRRNTEAFF
TRBV5-4	.	.	TRBJ2-3	13	TGTGCCAGCAGCTTTATCTCGGGTAATACGCAGTATTTT	CASSFISGNTQYF
TRBV11-2	.	TRBD2	TRBJ2-1	14	TGTGCCAGCAGCACCGGGACTAGCTATGCTGAGCAGTTCTTC	CASSTGTSYAEQFF
TRBV6-1	.	TRBD1	TRBJ2-1	15	TGTGCCAGCACCAGTGGGACAGGGGGTGGGTATGAGCAGTTCTTC	CASTSGTGGGYEQFF
TRBV30	.	.	TRBJ1-3	13	TGTGCCTGGAAGGTTACAGGAAGAAACACCATATATTTT	CAWKVTGRNTIYF
TRBV10-3	.	.	TRBJ1-2	13	TGTGCCAGCAACTCCGGGTCCATCTATGGCTACACCTTC	CASNSGSIYGYTF
TRBV29-1	.	.	TRBJ1-1	13	TGCAGCGTTGAAAGGGAGACTCGGACTGAAGCTTTCTTT	CSVERETRTEAFF
TRBV5-1	.	.	TRBJ2-1	15	TGCGCCAGCAGCTTGGACGGGGTCTCCTACAATGAGCAGTTCTTC	CASSLDGVSYNEQFF
TRBV18	.	.	TRBJ1-1	14	TGTGCCAGCTCACCAAACATACAGAACACTGAAGCTTTCTTT	CASSPNIQNTEAFF
TRBV4-1	.	.	TRBJ2-1	13	TGCGCCAGCAGTGACACAGGGACCGATGAGCAGTTCTTC	CASSDTGTDEQFF
TRBV7-6	.	.	TRBJ1-1	13	TGTGCCAGCAGCTCCCCGGCGGGCACTGAAGCTTTCTTT	CASSSPAGTEAFF
TRBV7-9	.	TRBD2	TRBJ2-3	18	TGTGCCAGCAGCCCCGGACTAGCGGGGGGGTCCGGCACAGATACGCAGTATTTT	CASSPGLAGGSGTDTQYF
TRBV7-9	.	TRBD2	TRBJ2-5	14	TGTGCCTCCGGGCTAGCGGGGGGCGGGGAGACCCAGTACTTC	CASGLAGGGETQYF
TRBV13	.	.	TRBJ1-1	13	TGTGCCAGCAGCCGTAGCCTGAACACTGAAGCTTTCTTT	CASSRSLNTEAFF
TRBV7-9	.	.	TRBJ1-6	13	TGTTCCAGCAGCCCCATCGGCGGAGGTCCCCTCCACTTT	CSSSPIGGGPLHF
TRBV5-1	.	TRBD2	TRBJ2-3	16	TGCGCCAGCAGTCCCCCTAGCGGGGGGGGAACAGATACGCAGTATTTT	CASSPPSGGGTDTQYF
TRBV30	few	TRBD2	TRBJ2-3	17	TGTGCCTGGAGTGGCCCTTTTAGCGGGGGGGGCACAGATACGCAGTATTTT	CAWSGPFSGGGTDTQYF
TRBV14	.	.	TRBJ1-2	13	TGTGCCAGCAGCCCCTCGCCCGGGTATGGCTACACCTTC	CASSPSPGYGYTF
TRBV19	.	.	TRBJ1-4	14	TGTGCCAGTAGTCACAGGGCCACTAATGAAAAACTGTTTTTT	CASSHRATNEKLFF
TRBV19	once	.	TRBJ1-2	15	TGTGCCAGTAGTATAGAGTCGGAGGGGCACTATGGCTACACCTTC	CASSIESEGHYGYTF
TRBV18	.	TRBD2	TRBJ2-1	14	TGTGCCAGCTCACTAGGACTAGCCCCCAATGAGCAGTTCTTC	CASSLGLAPNEQFF
TRBV29-1	.	.	TRBJ2-7	12	TGCAGCGTTGTGTCTGAGACCTACGAGCAGTACTTC	CSVVSETYEQYF
TRBV5-1	once	TRBD1	TRBJ1-1	15	TGCGCCAGCAGCTTCGGGACAGGGTATTACACTGAAGCTTTCTTT	CASSFGTGYYTEAFF
TRBV5-4	.	TRBD2	TRBJ2-2	17	TGTGCCAGCAGCTTCGGGCTAGCGGGGATGAACACCGGGGAGCTGTTTTTT	CASSFGLAGMNTGELFF
TRBV10-1	once	.	TRBJ1-5	13	TGCGCCAGCAGTTCAGGGGTCCATCAGCCCCAGCATTTT	CASSSGVHQPQHF
TRBV18	.	TRBD1	TRBJ2-7	14	TGTGCCAGCTCACCGCAGGGGGAAACCTACGAGCAGTACTTC	CASSPQGETYEQYF
TRBV4-3	.	TRBD2	TRBJ2-6	18	TGCGCCAGCAGCCAAGTCGGGGGGTTAATTTCTGGGGCCAACGTCCTGACTTTC	CASSQVGGLISGANVLTF
TRBV10-3	.	.	TRBJ2-2	13	TGTGCCATCGGACGGGAGAACACCGGGGAGCTGTTTTTT	CAIGRENTGELFF
TRBV5-1	.	TRBD2	TRBJ2-7	17	TGCGCCAGCAGCCCGACCTTTTCCGGGACTAGCGGGGGACAGGGTTACTTC	CASSPTFSGTSGGQGYF